Listed below are T cell receptor beta chains from one sample, sequenced in a study of radiation and T cells in renal cell carcinoma. Profiling relied on immunoSEQ multiplex PCR, and the TCRdb table lists in-frame clones only, not all of them. The repertoire has 120,000 to 150,000 clones, 70% to 90% of them found once; the top ten carry around a quarter. Here the sequenced sample was blood, taken from a patient whose treatment included radiotherapy and nephrectomy. The origin of the receptors is a woman aged 45-65 years with renal cell carcinoma. Both conserved end residues are part of each CDR3. A D gene is named only where the DNA matches it firmly. Size is stated for part of the rows, as once, few or many counts, or as a class when the clone is expanded.

v_call: TRBV2
d_call: TRBD1
j_call: TRBJ1-5
clone_size: -
cdr3_aa: CASKPGQGRNFQPQHF
cdr3_nt: TGTGCCAGCAAACCTGGACAGGGGAGGAACTTTCAGCCCCAGCATTTT

v_call: TRBV6-5
d_call: TRBD2
j_call: TRBJ2-1
clone_size: -
cdr3_aa: CASSPGASGTGFF
cdr3_nt: TGTGCCAGCAGTCCCGGGGCTAGCGGGACGGGGTTCTTC

v_call: TRBV7-9
d_call: TRBD1
j_call: TRBJ1-5
clone_size: -
cdr3_aa: CASGPGTGYQPQHF
cdr3_nt: TGTGCCAGCGGCCCCGGGACAGGGTATCAGCCCCAGCATTTT

v_call: TRBV19
d_call: TRBD1
j_call: TRBJ1-5
clone_size: -
cdr3_aa: CASSIGGTGLSGRQPQHF
cdr3_nt: TGTGCCAGTAGTATAGGGGGGACAGGCCTCTCGGGAAGACAGCCCCAGCATTTT

v_call: TRBV5-6
d_call: -
j_call: TRBJ2-5
clone_size: -
cdr3_aa: CASSLALAVQYF
cdr3_nt: TGTGCCAGCAGCTTGGCTCTTGCCGTCCAGTACTTC

v_call: TRBV2
d_call: -
j_call: TRBJ2-7
clone_size: -
cdr3_aa: CATRVGADEQYF
cdr3_nt: TGTGCCACCAGGGTCGGGGCCGACGAGCAGTACTTC

v_call: TRBV10-1
d_call: -
j_call: TRBJ2-1
clone_size: few
cdr3_aa: CATSAGLRENEQFF
cdr3_nt: TGCGCCACCTCGGCCGGACTCCGCGAAAATGAGCAGTTCTTC

v_call: TRBV5-1
d_call: -
j_call: TRBJ2-2
clone_size: -
cdr3_aa: CASSLGGNTGELFF
cdr3_nt: TGCGCCAGCAGCTTGGGAGGGAACACCGGGGAGCTGTTTTTT

v_call: TRBV6-5
d_call: -
j_call: TRBJ2-2
clone_size: -
cdr3_aa: CASTEEDTGELFF
cdr3_nt: TGTGCCAGCACCGAGGAGGACACCGGGGAGCTGTTTTTT

v_call: TRBV5-4
d_call: -
j_call: TRBJ2-3
clone_size: -
cdr3_aa: CASSLGRWGDTQYF
cdr3_nt: TGTGCCAGCAGCTTGGGAAGGTGGGGAGATACGCAGTATTTT

v_call: TRBV5-1
d_call: -
j_call: TRBJ2-7
clone_size: -
cdr3_aa: CASSSAGDGDEQYF
cdr3_nt: TGCGCCAGCAGCTCTGCTGGTGATGGGGACGAGCAGTACTTC

v_call: TRBV29-1
d_call: TRBD1
j_call: TRBJ2-7
clone_size: once
cdr3_aa: CSVEVSGQGAGEQYF
cdr3_nt: TGCAGCGTTGAGGTATCGGGACAGGGGGCCGGCGAGCAGTACTTC

v_call: TRBV6-1
d_call: -
j_call: TRBJ1-1
clone_size: few
cdr3_aa: CASSVDEAFF
cdr3_nt: TGTGCCAGCAGTGTTGATGAAGCTTTCTTT

v_call: TRBV29-1
d_call: TRBD1
j_call: TRBJ2-2
clone_size: -
cdr3_aa: CSAPGQGLGELFF
cdr3_nt: TGCAGCGCACCGGGACAGGGTCTCGGGGAGCTGTTTTTT

v_call: TRBV9
d_call: -
j_call: TRBJ2-2
clone_size: -
cdr3_aa: CASSVGDLRAGTGELFF
cdr3_nt: TGTGCCAGCAGCGTAGGGGATCTAAGGGCCGGCACCGGGGAGCTGTTTTTT

v_call: TRBV6-4
d_call: TRBD1
j_call: TRBJ2-2
clone_size: -
cdr3_aa: CASSDSSRGQIGELFF
cdr3_nt: TGTGCCAGCAGTGACTCGAGCAGGGGGCAGATCGGGGAGCTGTTTTTT

v_call: TRBV19
d_call: -
j_call: TRBJ2-7
clone_size: -
cdr3_aa: CASSNDRSSYEQYF
cdr3_nt: TGTGCCAGTAGCAATGACAGGAGCTCCTACGAGCAGTACTTC

v_call: TRBV6-5
d_call: -
j_call: TRBJ1-2
clone_size: -
cdr3_aa: CASSYGPQEGGYTF
cdr3_nt: TGTGCCAGCAGTTACGGGCCCCAGGAGGGCGGCTACACCTTC

v_call: TRBV30
d_call: TRBD2
j_call: TRBJ2-7
clone_size: -
cdr3_aa: CAWNGGAYEQYF
cdr3_nt: TGTGCCTGGAATGGGGGGGCCTACGAGCAGTACTTC

v_call: TRBV19
d_call: -
j_call: TRBJ2-7
clone_size: few
cdr3_aa: CASMGGYEQYF
cdr3_nt: TGTGCCAGTATGGGCGGCTACGAGCAGTACTTC

v_call: TRBV5-8
d_call: -
j_call: TRBJ1-2
clone_size: -
cdr3_aa: CASSRGQHRGYTF
cdr3_nt: TGTGCCAGCAGCCGCGGACAGCATCGCGGCTACACCTTC

v_call: TRBV18
d_call: TRBD1
j_call: TRBJ1-1
clone_size: once
cdr3_aa: CASSPDRTRVNTEAFF
cdr3_nt: TGTGCCAGCTCACCGGACAGGACGAGGGTAAACACTGAAGCTTTCTTT

v_call: TRBV6-5
d_call: TRBD1
j_call: TRBJ2-7
clone_size: -
cdr3_aa: CASRKAGGSYEQYF
cdr3_nt: TGTGCCAGCAGGAAGGCAGGGGGTTCCTACGAGCAGTACTTC

v_call: TRBV4-2
d_call: TRBD1
j_call: TRBJ2-7
clone_size: -
cdr3_aa: CASSQGLNFRNRGDEQYF
cdr3_nt: TGTGCCAGCAGCCAAGGACTGAATTTTAGGAACAGGGGGGACGAGCAGTACTTC

v_call: TRBV9
d_call: -
j_call: TRBJ1-1
clone_size: -
cdr3_aa: CASSPTILNTEAFF
cdr3_nt: TGTGCCAGCAGCCCAACCATTCTGAACACTGAAGCTTTCTTT

v_call: TRBV2
d_call: -
j_call: TRBJ1-5
clone_size: -
cdr3_aa: CASSGIMGSQPQHF
cdr3_nt: TGTGCCAGCAGCGGGATAATGGGTAGTCAGCCCCAGCATTTT

v_call: TRBV6-5
d_call: -
j_call: TRBJ2-2
clone_size: -
cdr3_aa: CASSREKRNTGELFF
cdr3_nt: TGTGCCAGCTCTCGGGAAAAACGGAACACCGGGGAGCTGTTTTTT

v_call: TRBV5-6
d_call: -
j_call: TRBJ2-3
clone_size: -
cdr3_aa: CASSLVTDTQYF
cdr3_nt: TGTGCCAGCAGCTTAGTGACAGATACGCAGTATTTT

v_call: TRBV7-2
d_call: -
j_call: TRBJ2-7
clone_size: -
cdr3_aa: CASSFASDSYEQYF
cdr3_nt: TGTGCCAGCAGCTTTGCCAGCGATTCCTACGAGCAGTACTTC

v_call: TRBV25-1
d_call: -
j_call: TRBJ1-6
clone_size: -
cdr3_aa: CASSELQGRNSPLHF
cdr3_nt: TGTGCCAGCAGTGAATTGCAGGGGCGGAATTCACCCCTCCACTTT

v_call: TRBV11-2
d_call: -
j_call: TRBJ1-2
clone_size: once
cdr3_aa: CASSYPGPGKGGYTF
cdr3_nt: TGTGCCAGCAGCTACCCAGGACCGGGAAAGGGAGGCTACACCTTC